These 21 T cell receptor beta chains share one sample of origin, sequenced in a study of Graves' ophthalmopathy and Graves' hyperthyroidism. RNA transcripts provided the template for amplifying TCR beta CDR3 regions. A first-round RT-PCR used HTBI primers, followed by a second-round multiplex PCR. One entry per CDR3 protein, called by TCRdb with MiXCR from the multiplex PCR reads. Of 650,000 to 900,000 distinct CDR3 sequences listed, roughly 40% are singletons. The sequenced material came from peripheral blood. The origin of the receptors is an adult man with Graves' ophthalmopathy.

J is TRBJ1-1 and V is TRBV6-4; 7 nucleotides line up with TRBD1. J gave up 10 bases and V 0 bases, and 5 bases lay outside the gene matches. In germline, CDR1 is MRHNA, CDR2 SNTAGT. The CDR3 has 13 residues. The CDR3 sequence: CASSDSFQGVAFF. In DNA, the CDR3 is TGTGCCAGCAGTGACTCATTCCAGGGGGTAGCTTTCTTT.

The chain employs TRBV4-2 and TRBJ2-7, with 11 bases fitting TRBD2. The J call could be wrong; TRBJ2-1 is a better fit for the DNA end. CDR1 LGHNA and CDR2 YNFKEQ come from the germline V gene. This CDR3 is built from 18 residues. The CDR3 loop reads CASSQEASGLAGYNEQFF. Written as DNA, the CDR3 is TGTGCCAGCAGCCAAGAGGCGTCAGGACTAGCGGGTTACAATGAGCAGTTCTTC.

In nucleotides, the CDR3 is TGTGCCAGCAGTTTTCGGGCACAGGCCACCGGGGAGCTGTTTTTT. Translating it yields CASSFRAQATGELFF. The rearrangement uses TRBV25-1 and TRBJ2-2; tentative D call: TRBD1 (5 bases). The CDR3 extends over 15 amino acids. CDR1 is MGHDK and CDR2 is SYGVNS in the germline V gene. Trimming shortened V by 5 bases and J by 4 bases, and 14 bases separated the two germline ends.

At least ten counts were recorded for this clonotype. The chain couples TRBV10-3 to TRBJ2-5; 9 nucleotides agree with TRBD2. Germline trimming cut 0 bases from V and 0 bases from J; bases unmatched to any gene: 5. Germline V gene data show CDR1 as ENHRY and CDR2 as SYGVKD. The CDR3 sequence is 17 residues long. The DNA of the CDR3 is TGTGCCATCAGTGAGTCGGTGGTAGCGGGGGACCAAGAGACCCAGTACTTC. Amino acid sequence: CAISESVVAGDQETQYF.

This clonotype was found many times. The CDR3 coding sequence is TGTGCCAGCAGGGGTGACAGGGAGGGCTACACCTTC. It is translated as CASRGDREGYTF. The chain joins TRBV12-3 or TRBV12-4 to TRBJ1-2, with 7 nucleotides matching TRBD1. The ends lost 6 bases at V and 8 bases at J; junction bases unmatched: 6. This CDR3 is built from 12 residues.

This clonotype came up many times. J is TRBJ1-1 and V is TRBV12-3 or TRBV12-4; possibly TRBD1 for D (5 bases). Deletions cut 5 bases from V and 5 bases from J, with 12 bases between. The CDR3 has 13 residues. The CDR3 loop reads CASSTGTNTEAFF. The CDR3 DNA reads TGTGCCAGCAGTACCGGGACCAATACTGAAGCTTTCTTT.

As to this clonotype: A junction boundary mismatches the germline segment, possibly from a read error. The CDR3 DNA reads TGTGCCAGCAGTTTAACTAGCGGGGGGTCTGGAGAGACCCAGTACTTC. Its protein is CASSLTSGGSGETQYF. The chain carries TRBV10-3 and TRBJ2-5; TRBD2 matches 12 bases. This CDR3 spans 16 amino acids. The germline gives CDR1 ENHRY, CDR2 SYGVKD.

The table lists this clonotype with many counts. The chain is built from TRBV20-1 and TRBJ2-5; TRBD2 aligns across 8 bases. This CDR3 spans 12 amino acids. Germline trimming cut 6 bases from V and 5 bases from J; bases unmatched to any gene: 5. Germline CDR1 reads DFQATT; CDR2 reads SNEGSKA (reference sequence). The CDR3 DNA follows: TGCAGTGCCTTTCGGGGGGGGGAGACCCAGTACTTC. This codes for CSAFRGGETQYF.

This clonotype was seen once. The rearrangement links TRBV5-1 to TRBJ2-5; TRBD2 agrees at 9 bases. V gave up 5 bases and J gave up 7 bases; unmatched junction bases: 6. This CDR3 comprises 13 residues. Germline CDR1 is SGHRS and CDR2 is YFSETQ. The DNA for the CDR3 is TGCGCCAGCAGTATTGGAGCGGGAGGGACCCAGTACTTC. Translated, it gives CASSIGAGGTQYF.

This clonotype was observed a handful of times. J is TRBJ1-5 and V is TRBV20-1, with 7 bases lining up with TRBD1. V lost 7 bases to trimming and J lost 3 bases; unmatched junction nucleotides: 6. Germline V gene lookup returns CDR1 DFQATT and CDR2 SNEGSKA (reference sequence). The CDR3 runs to 13 residues. CDR3 sequence reads: CSVPGQDNQPQHF. The CDR3 coding sequence is TGCAGTGTTCCCGGACAGGACAATCAGCCCCAGCATTTT.

The chain links TRBV25-1 to TRBJ1-1; tentatively, D is TRBD1 (6 bases). Between the trimmed V and J ends, which lost 6 bases and 7 bases, there was a span of 15 bases. The CDR3 spans 13 residues. From germline, CDR1 is MGHDK and CDR2 SYGVNS. Here the CDR3 reads CASRETGRGEAFF. The CDR3 nucleotides read TGTGCCAGCAGAGAAACAGGGAGGGGTGAAGCTTTCTTT.

This clonotype was recorded at least ten times. This chain joins TRBV7-2 and TRBJ2-7; D is undetermined. From germline, CDR1 is SGHTA and CDR2 FQGNSA. V was clipped by 1 base and J by 7 bases, with 14 bases between them. This CDR3 is built from 14 residues. CDR3 sequence (DNA): TGTGCCAGCAGCTTAGGGGCAGGTACGCAAGAGCAGTACTTC. Translation gives CASSLGAGTQEQYF.

This clonotype was observed at least ten times. The V call is TRBV15, the J call TRBJ1-1; D may be TRBD1 (6 bases). This CDR3 contains 15 residues. CDR1 is LNHNV, CDR2 YYDKDF, per germline (reference sequence). Trimming shortened V by 0 bases and J by 4 bases, and 12 bases separated the two germline ends. The CDR3 loop is CATSRDRGLGTEAFF. CDR3 coding DNA: TGTGCCACCAGCAGAGATAGGGGGTTGGGCACTGAAGCTTTCTTT.

The sample holds a few counts of this clonotype. The chain carries TRBV5-4 and TRBJ2-5; 9 bases are shared with TRBD1. The CDR3 runs 15 residues. The V segment lost 4 bases and the J segment 2 bases; nucleotides outside the gene matches: 6. Germline V gene sequence: CDR1 SGHNT, CDR2 YYREEE (reference sequence). The CDR3 loop is CASSQGTGKQETQYF. The DNA for the CDR3 is TGTGCCAGCAGCCAAGGGACAGGGAAGCAAGAGACCCAGTACTTC.

This clonotype was recorded only once. The chain is built from TRBV20-1 and TRBJ1-5; D might be TRBD1 (5 bases). The CDR3 runs to 18 residues. Per the germline V gene, CDR1 is DFQATT and CDR2 is SNEGSKA (reference sequence). The ends were cut back, 0 bases at V and 1 base at J, with 19 bases in the middle. The CDR3 DNA is TGCAGTGCTAGAGATCTTAGGGGCAGGGCGTTGAGCAATCAGCCCCAGCATTTT. Translation gives CSARDLRGRALSNQPQHF.

The V call is TRBV2, the J call TRBJ2-7, with no clear D. Germline CDR1 reads SNHLY; CDR2 reads FYNNEI. V was pared by 6 bases and J by 2 bases, with 17 bases between. The CDR3 spans 15 residues. The CDR3 loop is CASSPSAYSPYEQYF. Here the CDR3 DNA reads TGTGCCAGCAGCCCCAGTGCGTACAGCCCCTACGAGCAGTACTTC.

This clonotype was seen repeatedly, ten times or more. The chain combines TRBV6-1 with TRBJ2-7, with D possibly called TRBD1 or TRBD2 (6 bases each). Trimming removed 5 bases at V and 3 bases at J, with 17 bases between. The CDR3 is 15 residues long. Germline V gene data show CDR1 as MNHNS and CDR2 as SASEGT. CDR3 nucleotide sequence: TGTGCCAGCAGTCCTAGGGGGGCGCACCTCTACGAGCAGTACTTC. Translated, it gives CASSPRGAHLYEQYF.

This clonotype was observed a few times. This rearrangement joins TRBV11-2 to TRBJ1-6; 7 bases are shared with TRBD1. The CDR3 length is 17 residues. Germline CDR1 is SGHAT and CDR2 is FQNNGV. V lost 2 bases and J lost 10; bases outside the gene matches: 14. The CDR3 sequence is CASSLRPLAGGISPLHF. The CDR3 DNA reads TGTGCCAGCAGCTTAAGGCCACTGGCAGGGGGTATATCACCCCTCCACTTT.

A remark on this clonotype: Germline is not matched at one junction end, which may reflect a read error. This chain joins TRBV7-8 and TRBJ2-6; TRBD1 aligns across 7 bases. CDR1 and CDR2 from the germline V gene are SGHVS and FQNEAQ. This CDR3 has 12 residues. CDR3 in amino acids: CASSPGGNVLTF. CDR3 DNA: TGTGCCAGCAGTCCAGGGGGCAACGTCCTGACTTTC.

This clonotype showed up just a few times. The chain uses TRBV6-1 and TRBJ2-2; D not resolved. Deletions cut 7 bases from V and 4 bases from J, with 7 bases between. CDR1 and CDR2 (germline): MNHNS, SASEGT. The length of the CDR3 is 12 residues. Here the CDR3 DNA reads TGTGCCAGCAATGGGATCACCGGGGAGCTGTTTTTT. Amino acids: CASNGITGELFF.

The chain combines TRBV20-1 with TRBJ2-5; 8 bases match TRBD2. CDR3 length: 13 residues. V shed 6 bases, J shed 5 bases, and the junction held 8 bases outside the gene matches. The germline V gene has CDR1 DFQATT and CDR2 SNEGSKA (reference sequence). The DNA of the CDR3 is TGCAGTGCCAGGAGCGGGAGCTCGGAGACCCAGTACTTC. Its translation is CSARSGSSETQYF.